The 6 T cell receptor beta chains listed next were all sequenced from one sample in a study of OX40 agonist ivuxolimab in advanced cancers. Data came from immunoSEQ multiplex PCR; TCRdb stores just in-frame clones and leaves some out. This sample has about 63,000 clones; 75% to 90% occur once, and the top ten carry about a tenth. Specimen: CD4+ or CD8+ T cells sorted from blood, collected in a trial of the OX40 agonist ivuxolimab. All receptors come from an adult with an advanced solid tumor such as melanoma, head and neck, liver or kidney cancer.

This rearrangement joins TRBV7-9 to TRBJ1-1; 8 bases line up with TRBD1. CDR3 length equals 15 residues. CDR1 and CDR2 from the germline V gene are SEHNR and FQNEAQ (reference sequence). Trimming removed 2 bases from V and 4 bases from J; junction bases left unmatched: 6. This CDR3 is CASSLQGQGFTEAFF. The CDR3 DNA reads TGTGCCAGCAGCTTACAAGGACAGGGATTCACTGAAGCTTTCTTT.

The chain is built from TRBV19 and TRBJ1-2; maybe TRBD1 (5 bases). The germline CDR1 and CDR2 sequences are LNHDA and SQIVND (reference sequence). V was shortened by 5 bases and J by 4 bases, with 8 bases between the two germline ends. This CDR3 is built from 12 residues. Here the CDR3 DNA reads TGTGCCAGTAGTCGACAGTTCTATGGCTACACCTTC. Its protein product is CASSRQFYGYTF. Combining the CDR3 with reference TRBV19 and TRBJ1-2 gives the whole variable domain DGGITQSPKYLFRKEGQNVTLSCEQNLNHDAMYWYRQDPGQGLRLIYYSQIVNDFQKGDIAEGYSVSREKKESFPLTVTSAQKNPTAFYLCASSRQFYGYTFGSGTRLTVV.

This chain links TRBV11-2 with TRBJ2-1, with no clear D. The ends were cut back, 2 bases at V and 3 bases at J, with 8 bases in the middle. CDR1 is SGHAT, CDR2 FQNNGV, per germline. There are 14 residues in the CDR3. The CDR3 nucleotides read TGTGCCAGCAGCTTAAACGGCCTCTACAATGAGCAGTTCTTC. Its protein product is CASSLNGLYNEQFF.

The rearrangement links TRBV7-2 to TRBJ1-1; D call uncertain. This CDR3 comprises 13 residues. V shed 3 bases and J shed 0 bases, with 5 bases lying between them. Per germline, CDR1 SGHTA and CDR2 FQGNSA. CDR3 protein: CASSFTMNTEAFF. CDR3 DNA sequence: TGTGCCAGCAGCTTTACCATGAACACTGAAGCTTTCTTT.

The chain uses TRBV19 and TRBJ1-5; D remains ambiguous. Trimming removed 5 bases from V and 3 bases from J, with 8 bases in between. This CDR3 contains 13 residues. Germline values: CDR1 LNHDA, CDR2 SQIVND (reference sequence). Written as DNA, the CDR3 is TGTGCCAGTAGTGGGCAGTTCAATCAGCCCCAGCATTTT. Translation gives CASSGQFNQPQHF. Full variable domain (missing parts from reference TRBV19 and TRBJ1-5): DGGITQSPKYLFRKEGQNVTLSCEQNLNHDAMYWYRQDPGQGLRLIYYSQIVNDFQKGDIAEGYSVSREKKESFPLTVTSAQKNPTAFYLCASSGQFNQPQHFGDGTRLSIL.

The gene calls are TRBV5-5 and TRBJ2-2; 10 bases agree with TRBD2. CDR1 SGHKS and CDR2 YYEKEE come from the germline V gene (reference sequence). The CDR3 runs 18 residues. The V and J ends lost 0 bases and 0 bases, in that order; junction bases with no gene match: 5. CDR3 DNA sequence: TGTGCCAGCAGCTTGGGCTGGACTAGCGGTGCGAACACCGGGGAGCTGTTTTTT. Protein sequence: CASSLGWTSGANTGELFF.